One T cell receptor beta chain is described in this entry. Per the authors' pipeline: Nucleated cell number was recorded as an estimate derived from reference gene primer amplification. Profiling relied on immunoSEQ multiplex PCR, and the TCRdb table lists in-frame clones only, not all of them. V and J calls and clone size are given by that table; D and trimming were obtained from the DNA. The sample lists roughly 360,000 clones; more than 75% were seen once. The CDR3 is 17 residues long. Germline loops: CDR1 SGHRS, CDR2 YFSETQ. The J segment lost 5 bases and the V segment lost 0 bases, leaving 8 bases of the junction unmatched. The data derive from a study of blood T cell repertoires in COVID-19. The wider study: COVID-19 samples collected from the United States, Italy and Spain covered acute and convalescent phases. Sources were T cells, B-cell-depleted T cells, or PBMCs; the material itself was cDNA or gDNA.

The specimen was peripheral blood. This rearrangement joins TRBV5-1 to TRBJ2-5; 12 bases are shared with TRBD2. This sequence originates from a human donor with acute or convalescent COVID-19. The donor label of this sample is uncertain. The CDR3 coding sequence is TGCGCCAGCAGCTTGGTATCCCGGCTAGCGGGAGGGGAGACCCAGTACTTC. This sequence encodes CASSLVSRLAGGETQYF.